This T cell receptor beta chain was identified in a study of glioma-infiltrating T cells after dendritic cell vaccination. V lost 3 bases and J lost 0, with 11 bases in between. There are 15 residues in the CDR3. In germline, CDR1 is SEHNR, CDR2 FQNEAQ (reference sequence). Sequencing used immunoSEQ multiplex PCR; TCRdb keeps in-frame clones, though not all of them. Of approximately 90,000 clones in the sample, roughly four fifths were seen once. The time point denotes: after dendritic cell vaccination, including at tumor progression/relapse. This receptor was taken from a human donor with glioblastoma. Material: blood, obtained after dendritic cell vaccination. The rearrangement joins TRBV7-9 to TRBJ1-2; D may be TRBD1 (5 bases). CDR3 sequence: CASSFLLTANYGYTF. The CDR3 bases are TGTGCCAGCAGCTTTTTGCTGACAGCTAACTATGGCTACACCTTC.